Listed below are T cell receptor beta chains from one sample, sequenced in a study of molecular identifiers for immune sequencing clone quantification. TCRdb independently ran MiXCR on the PCR reads; one entry per CDR3 protein. The table includes some 320,000 distinct CDR3 sequences, 24% detected once. The sample consisted of naive CD8+ T cells from blood, with Jurkat cell RNA spiked in. These receptor sequences come from a human donor in good health. Some libraries in this study had Jurkat cell RNA spiked in. CDR3s include the opening cysteine and the closing phenylalanine or tryptophan. The D gene is left open where the match is weak. Size tells how often a clone was seen (once, few, many) or the class of an expanded clone, and some rows leave it out.

TRBD2,TRBJ2-2,TRBV4-1,NA,TGCGCCAGCAGCCCGTCTAGCGGGAGAACCGGGGAGCTGTTTTTT,CASSPSSGRTGELFF
NA,TRBJ2-7,TRBV4-3,few,TGCGCCAGCAGCCAGAGCCTAGGACGGGGAATCTCCTACGAGCAGTACTTC,CASSQSLGRGISYEQYF
TRBD1,TRBJ2-3,TRBV7-9,NA,TGTGCCAGCAGTTCGGCGCACGAGCCCAGGGACAGGGGGCTGGCAGATACGCAGTATTTT,CASSSAHEPRDRGLADTQYF
NA,TRBJ2-3,TRBV11-2,few,TGTGCCAGCAGCTTATATTTGGGGTCCGGCACAGATACGCAGTATTTT,CASSLYLGSGTDTQYF
TRBD1,TRBJ1-1,TRBV6-1,NA,TGTGCGAGCAGTGAGGACAGGGTGACCACTGACGCTTTCTTT,CASSEDRVTTDAFF
NA,TRBJ2-7,TRBV7-9,NA,TGTGCCAGCAGCATGCTCGACAGAAGCTCCTACGAGCAGTACTTC,CASSMLDRSSYEQYF
NA,TRBJ2-2,TRBV7-9,few,TGTGCCAGCAGCTTAGAGAGAGGGTACGCCGGGGAGCTGTTTTTT,CASSLERGYAGELFF
NA,TRBJ2-7,TRBV2,many,TGTGCCAGCAGCCAACCCAGGAGGGGGCCCGAGCAGTACTTC,CASSQPRRGPEQYF
NA,TRBJ2-5,TRBV20-1,NA,TGCAGTGCTATGGAAGTGAGGGGCATGGGGAAAGGGACCCAGTACTTC,CSAMEVRGMGKGTQYF
NA,TRBJ1-2,TRBV7-9,NA,TGTGCCAGCAGCTTAGGTTTACAGAGCTACACCTTC,CASSLGLQSYTF
TRBD2,TRBJ2-3,TRBV20-1,many,TGCAGTGCTAGAGTACCCACCCAACTAGCGGGAGTCTTTGATACGCAGTATTTT,CSARVPTQLAGVFDTQYF
NA,TRBJ2-7,TRBV5-5,few,TGTGCCAGCAGCTGGAGGGAGGCTAGCTCCTACGAGCAGTACTTC,CASSWREASSYEQYF
NA,TRBJ2-6,TRBV19,NA,TGTGCCACCCTGGGAGTTGGGGCCAACGTCCTGACTTTC,CATLGVGANVLTF
NA,TRBJ2-3,TRBV11-2,once,TGTGCCAGCGGCTTAGGGAGGCTTGGGAGCACAGATACGCAGTATTTT,CASGLGRLGSTDTQYF
TRBD1,TRBJ2-7,TRBV20-1,few,TGCAGTGCTAGAGATCTTGGGACAGCCTACGAGCAGTACTTC,CSARDLGTAYEQYF
NA,TRBJ1-5,TRBV19,NA,TGTGCCAGTAGTATAGGTCCAGGGACCCAGCCCCAGCATTTT,CASSIGPGTQPQHF
NA,TRBJ1-6,TRBV28,many,TGTGCCAGCAGTTTCAGAGCCTATAATTCACCCCTCCACTTT,CASSFRAYNSPLHF
TRBD1,TRBJ2-7,TRBV14,many,TGTGCCAGCAGACGGACAGGGGCCCACGAGCAGTACTTC,CASRRTGAHEQYF
TRBD2,TRBJ2-7,TRBV4-1,NA,TGCGCCAGCAGCCAAGACCGGGCTAGCGGGAGCTACGAGCAGTACTTC,CASSQDRASGSYEQYF
TRBD1,TRBJ2-1,TRBV4-3,NA,TGCGCCAGCAGCCCGGGGACAGCCGGCTCCTACAATGGGCAGTTCTTC,CASSPGTAGSYNGQFF
NA,TRBJ2-7,TRBV6-1,few,TGTGCCAGCAGTCCCCAGCCTATAAGACAGCCAATCCTCAAGTTCTACGAGCAGTACTTC,CASSPQPIRQPILKFYEQYF
NA,TRBJ2-3,TRBV20-1,many,TGCAGTGCTAGAGTGATAACAGGGACAGATACGCAGTATTTT,CSARVITGTDTQYF
TRBD1,TRBJ2-7,TRBV6-6,NA,TGTGCCAGCAGAAGGGACAGAACCTACGAGCAGTACTTC,CASRRDRTYEQYF
NA,TRBJ1-1,TRBV20-1,NA,TGCAGTGCTCCCCCCATGGACCCCCGGGATGGAGCTTTCTTT,CSAPPMDPRDGAFF
NA,TRBJ2-5,TRBV13,NA,TGTGCCAGCAGCTTAGGACAGGGCATGGAGACCCGGTACTTC,CASSLGQGMETRYF
TRBD2,TRBJ2-3,TRBV12-3/TRBV12-4,few,TGTGCCAGCAGGGGGACTACCCCTAGCACAGATACGCAGTATTTT,CASRGTTPSTDTQYF
TRBD1,TRBJ1-5,TRBV6-5,many,TGTGCCAGCAGTTTCGGGACAGGGGGGAATCAGCCCCAGCATTTT,CASSFGTGGNQPQHF
NA,TRBJ1-1,TRBV4-3,NA,TGCGCCAGCAGCCAAGAGGCCATTTTGAACACTGAAGCTTTCTTT,CASSQEAILNTEAFF
NA,TRBJ2-1,TRBV9,NA,TGTGCCAGCAGCTCCGCCTCCTACAATGAGCAGTTCTTC,CASSSASYNEQFF
NA,TRBJ1-1,TRBV12-3/TRBV12-4,NA,TGTGCCAGCAGTTTTCGGGGGCACACTGAAGCTTTCTTT,CASSFRGHTEAFF
NA,TRBJ2-7,TRBV7-9,NA,TGTGCCAGCAGCTTCCCGGGCGGGAACAGCTACGAGCAGTACTTC,CASSFPGGNSYEQYF
NA,TRBJ2-7,TRBV2,few,TGTGCCAGCAGTGAATGGGTTGGGGCCTACGAGCAGTACTTC,CASSEWVGAYEQYF
NA,TRBJ2-1,TRBV7-2,many,TGTGCCAGCAGCGGGACGGGCAATGAGCAGTTCTTC,CASSGTGNEQFF
NA,TRBJ1-2,TRBV12-3/TRBV12-4,many,TGTGCCAGCAATAACGGGGGGGCCAATGGCTACACCTTC,CASNNGGANGYTF
TRBD1,TRBJ2-7,TRBV19,NA,TGTGCCAGTAGTGACGGGACAGGGGTAATTACCGAGCAGTACTTC,CASSDGTGVITEQYF
NA,TRBJ2-3,TRBV27,NA,TGTGCCAACAGTTTATTGGCAGGATCGAACACAGATACGCAGTATTTT,CANSLLAGSNTDTQYF
NA,TRBJ2-2,TRBV2,many,TGTGCCAGCAGTGAATCCGTGAACACCGGGGAGCTGTTTTTT,CASSESVNTGELFF
NA,TRBJ2-7,TRBV28,few,TGTGCCAGCAGTTTAATTGGGATGAAGAACGAGCAGTACTTC,CASSLIGMKNEQYF
NA,TRBJ2-7,TRBV6-6,many,TGTGCCAGCAGCGAGGCCGGACTCTCCTACGAGCAGTACTTC,CASSEAGLSYEQYF
TRBD1,TRBJ2-7,TRBV10-3,NA,TGTGCCATCAGGGAAACAGGGGGCCAGTACGAGCAGTACTTC,CAIRETGGQYEQYF
NA,TRBJ2-7,TRBV4-3,few,TGCGCCAGCAGCCAAGATTGGGTCGCGTCCTACGAGCAGTACTTC,CASSQDWVASYEQYF
TRBD2,TRBJ2-2,TRBV4-3,once,TGCGCCAGCAGCCAAGATTGGGCACGGGGGGGCCCCGGGGAGCTGTTTTTT,CASSQDWARGGPGELFF
TRBD2,TRBJ2-5,TRBV11-1,NA,TGTGCCAGCCACCTGAGCGGGAGGTCCCTCAAGTCGGAGACCCAGTACTTC,CASHLSGRSLKSETQYF
TRBD2,TRBJ2-3,TRBV11-2,NA,TGTGCCAGCAGCTTCCCGGGACTAGCGGGATCCGCAGATACGCAGTATTTT,CASSFPGLAGSADTQYF
NA,TRBJ1-1,TRBV4-3,few,TGCGCCAGCAGCCAAGAGCGAGGACAGCCATACACTGAAGCTTTCTTT,CASSQERGQPYTEAFF
TRBD2,TRBJ2-7,TRBV7-6,few,TGTGCCAGCAGACTGACTAGCGGAGGACCCTACGAGCAGTACTTC,CASRLTSGGPYEQYF
TRBD1,TRBJ2-5,TRBV29-1,many,TGCAGCGTTGAATATTTGGGACAGGGAAAGACCCAGTACTTC,CSVEYLGQGKTQYF
NA,TRBJ1-1,TRBV30,NA,TGTGCCTGGAGTGTCCACACTGAAGCTTTCTTT,CAWSVHTEAFF
TRBD1,TRBJ1-2,TRBV12-3/TRBV12-4,NA,TGTGCCAGAAGGGGACAGCTATATGGCTACACCTTC,CARRGQLYGYTF
NA,TRBJ2-2,TRBV6-5,many,TGTGCCAGTAACACAGGGTCCGGGGAGCTGTTTTTT,CASNTGSGELFF
NA,TRBJ2-7,TRBV6-5,many,TGTGCCAGCAGTTACTCGCCGAGGCTGGAGCAGTACTTC,CASSYSPRLEQYF
TRBD2,TRBJ2-3,TRBV19,NA,TGTGCCAGCAACCCAGCGGGGATCACAGATACGCAGTATTTT,CASNPAGITDTQYF
NA,TRBJ1-1,TRBV6-5,NA,TGTGCCAGCAGCCCACGGGGGCCCTCCGACAGCAGAGCGAACACTGAAGCTTTCTTT,CASSPRGPSDSRANTEAFF
NA,TRBJ1-1,TRBV6-6,NA,TGTGCCAGCAGTTACGACCAGGGAGCTTCTGAAGCTTTCTTT,CASSYDQGASEAFF
TRBD2,TRBJ2-7,TRBV29-1,many,TGCAGCGGGACTAGCGGGAACGTCGAGCAGTACTTC,CSGTSGNVEQYF
TRBD2,TRBJ2-3,TRBV7-9,many,TGTGCCAGCAGCTTTCAAGCGGGAGTATCGGCAGATACGCAGTATTTT,CASSFQAGVSADTQYF
NA,TRBJ2-3,TRBV14,NA,TGTGCCAGCAGCCAAGATTTCCAGGGTCCAGATACGCAGTATTTT,CASSQDFQGPDTQYF